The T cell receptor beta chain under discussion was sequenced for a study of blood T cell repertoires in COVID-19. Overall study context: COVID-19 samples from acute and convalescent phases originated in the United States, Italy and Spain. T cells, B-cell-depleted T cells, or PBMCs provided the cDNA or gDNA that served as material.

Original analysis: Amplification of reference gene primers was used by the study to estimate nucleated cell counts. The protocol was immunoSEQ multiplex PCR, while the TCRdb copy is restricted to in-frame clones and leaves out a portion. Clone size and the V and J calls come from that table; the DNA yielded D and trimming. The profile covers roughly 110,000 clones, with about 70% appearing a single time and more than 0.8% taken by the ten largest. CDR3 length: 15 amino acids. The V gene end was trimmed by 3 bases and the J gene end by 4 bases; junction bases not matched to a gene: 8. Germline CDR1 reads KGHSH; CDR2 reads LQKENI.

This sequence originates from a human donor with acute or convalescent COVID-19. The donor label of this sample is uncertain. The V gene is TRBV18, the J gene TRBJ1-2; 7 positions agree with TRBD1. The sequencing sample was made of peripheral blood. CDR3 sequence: CASSPLPGQAYGYTF. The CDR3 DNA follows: TGTGCCAGCTCACCGCTACCCGGACAGGCCTATGGCTACACCTTC.